These 19 T cell receptor beta chains share one sample of origin, sequenced in a study of T-cell reconstitution after alpha-beta-depleted transplantation in children. Library preparation (for TCRbeta) was performed with unique molecular identifiers. TCRdb used MiXCR to reprocess the PCR reads, holding one entry per CDR3 protein. This sample has a few hundred thousand distinct CDR3 sequences, with 25% to 30% found just once. Sequences were derived from PBMCs, sampled before TCRalphabeta/CD19-depleted stem cell transplant. The receptors stem from a boy in the first two years of life with Wiskott-Aldrich syndrome, due to receive a stem cell transplant.

The V gene is TRBV6-5, the J gene TRBJ2-4; D is unresolved. CDR1 MNHEY and CDR2 SVGAGI come from the germline V gene. The V end was cut by 2 bases, the J end by 0 bases, with 5 bases between. There are 14 residues in the CDR3. The CDR3 sequence is CASSYGSAKNIQYF. CDR3 in DNA: TGTGCCAGCAGTTACGGGTCAGCCAAAAACATTCAGTACTTC.

This clonotype came up many times. One end of the junction does not line up with germline, which may come from a read error. The CDR3 coding sequence is TGTGCCAGCAGCTGGGGACTAGCGGGAGGAGAGACCCAGTACTTC. It translates to CASSWGLAGGETQYF. The chain combines TRBV5-1 with TRBJ2-5; 15 bases align to TRBD2. Germline loops: CDR1 SGHRS, CDR2 YFSETQ. This CDR3 spans 15 amino acids.

The chain carries TRBV7-9 and TRBJ2-7, with TRBD2 as a possible D gene (7 bases). Germline V CDR1 and CDR2: SEHNR, FQNEAQ (reference sequence). The CDR3 spans 15 residues. Trimming left V 5 bases short and J 6 bases short, with 20 bases between. The CDR3 DNA sequence: TGTGCCAGCAGCCCAGGAGTCAGGGGAGGGACCGAGCAGTACTTC. Amino acids: CASSPGVRGGTEQYF.

This clonotype has more than one count but fewer than ten. The chain links TRBV10-2 to TRBJ2-2, with D perhaps matching TRBD1 (5 bases). V shed 9 bases and J shed 4 bases, with 12 bases lying between them. Germline assignment: CDR1 WSHSY and CDR2 SAAADI. The length of the CDR3 is 13 residues. The CDR3 sequence is CASRQTTTGELFF. The CDR3 DNA follows: TGCGCCAGTCGACAGACAACCACCGGGGAGCTGTTTTTT.

The V gene is TRBV5-1, the J gene TRBJ1-4; D remains unclear. With 4 bases removed from V and 6 bases from J, the gap between germline ends came to 13 bases. This CDR3 has 14 amino acids. Per germline, CDR1 SGHRS and CDR2 YFSETQ. DNA of the CDR3: TGCGCCAGCAGCGTTCTCGGAGGAGATGAAAAACTGTTTTTT. Translated, it gives CASSVLGGDEKLFF.

V gene TRBV2 combines with J gene TRBJ2-7; TRBD2 agrees at 9 bases. The germline CDR1 and CDR2 sequences are SNHLY and FYNNEI. CDR3 size: 17 residues. V trimming: 6 bases; J trimming: 6 bases; junction bases outside the gene matches: 18. The DNA of the CDR3 is TGTGCCAGCAGCCTTCGGACAGGCGGACTAGCGCTCAGCGAGCAGTACTTC. The encoded protein is CASSLRTGGLALSEQYF.

This clonotype has just a few counts. The chain is built from TRBV20-1 and TRBJ2-4; TRBD1 is a possible D gene (5 bases). V was trimmed by 5 bases and J by 3 bases, leaving 11 bases between them. The germline CDR1 and CDR2 sequences are DFQATT and SNEGSKA (reference sequence). The CDR3 has 13 amino acids. The CDR3 sequence is CSAWWQGKNIQYF. The DNA of the CDR3 is TGCAGTGCTTGGTGGCAGGGCAAAAACATTCAGTACTTC.

In this sample, this clonotype turned up a few times. The CDR3 loop is CASSIRGSGANVLTF. In nucleotides, the CDR3 is TGTGCCAGTAGTATCCGGGGCTCTGGGGCCAACGTCCTGACTTTC. This sequence joins TRBV19 and TRBJ2-6; D might be TRBD2 (5 bases). This CDR3 is 15 amino acids long. Trimming removed 3 bases at V and 0 bases at J, with 6 bases between. The germline gives CDR1 LNHDA, CDR2 SQIVND (reference sequence). The entire variable domain, with the rest obtained from reference TRBV19 and TRBJ2-6, is as follows: DGGITQSPKYLFRKEGQNVTLSCEQNLNHDAMYWYRQDPGQGLRLIYYSQIVNDFQKGDIAEGYSVSREKKESFPLTVTSAQKNPTAFYLCASSIRGSGANVLTFGAGSRLTVL.

The chain links TRBV30 to TRBJ1-2; D gene uncertain. Germline V gene sequence: CDR1 GTSNPN, CDR2 SVGIG (reference sequence). The CDR3 has 12 amino acids. The V end was cut by 0 bases, the J end by 4 bases, with 6 bases between. CDR3 amino acids: CAWSVLAYGYTF. The CDR3 DNA sequence: TGTGCCTGGAGTGTACTGGCCTATGGCTACACCTTC.

This clonotype showed up just a few times. The chain has TRBV28 and TRBJ2-7, with unresolved D. Trimming removed 2 bases from V and 0 bases from J, with 8 bases in between. The length of the CDR3 is 14 residues. Germline assignment: CDR1 MDHEN and CDR2 SYDVKM. The CDR3 reads CASSLRSYSYEQYF. The CDR3 DNA reads TGTGCCAGCAGTTTAAGGTCCTACTCCTACGAGCAGTACTTC.

The table lists this clonotype with a few counts. The chain uses TRBV20-1 and TRBJ2-2; D is undetermined. CDR3 length equals 13 residues. Germline V gene lookup returns CDR1 DFQATT and CDR2 SNEGSKA (reference sequence). The CDR3 nucleotides read TGCAGCGTCCGACCCGTGGGCACCGGGGAGCTGTTTTTT. It is translated as CSVRPVGTGELFF.

The chain carries TRBV5-6 and TRBJ2-4; TRBD1 aligns across 7 bases. Germline-derived CDR1 and CDR2 are SGHDT and YYEEEE. The V and J ends lost 4 bases and 12 bases, in that order; junction bases with no gene match: 13. This CDR3 is built from 14 residues. CDR3 in amino acids: CASSLGQVYRSQYF. The CDR3 nucleotides read TGTGCCAGCAGCCTCGGACAGGTTTATCGATCTCAGTACTTC.

The V gene is TRBV5-6, the J gene TRBJ2-7; TRBD1 matches 9 bases. After removal of 3 bases from V and 3 bases from J, the junction contained 10 bases not matched to a gene. Germline V gene data show CDR1 as SGHDT and CDR2 as YYEEEE. This CDR3 spans 16 amino acids. The CDR3 loop reads CASSSYPGTGNYEQYF. Here the CDR3 DNA reads TGTGCCAGCAGCTCGTACCCCGGGACAGGGAACTACGAGCAGTACTTC.

V and J are TRBV29-1 and TRBJ1-5; D perhaps matches TRBD1 (5 bases). V lost 4 bases and J lost 1, with 11 bases in between. Germline V CDR1 and CDR2: SQVTM, ANQGSEA. CDR3 length: 14 amino acids. CDR3 loop: CSVAPGPSNQPQHF. In DNA form, the CDR3 reads TGCAGCGTTGCGCCGGGACCCAGCAATCAGCCCCAGCATTTT.

J is TRBJ2-5 and V is TRBV5-5; D not certain. The CDR3 covers 15 residues. V lost 7 bases and J 2 bases, leaving 18 bases between the germline ends. Germline-derived CDR1 and CDR2 are SGHKS and YYEKEE (reference sequence). In DNA form, the CDR3 reads TGTGCCAGCTCCTCGTCCCCATTGGGACAAGAGACCCAGTACTTC. Translating it yields CASSSSPLGQETQYF.

This chain joins TRBV20-1 and TRBJ2-5, with a possible D match to TRBD2 (6 bases). V was shortened by 6 bases and J by 7 bases, with 21 bases between the two germline ends. Germline CDR1 reads DFQATT; CDR2 reads SNEGSKA (reference sequence). The CDR3 extends over 14 amino acids. CDR3 in amino acids: CSAPQPGRGGTQYF. The CDR3, as DNA: TGCAGTGCCCCCCAGCCGGGGCGGGGAGGGACCCAGTACTTC.

This clonotype was seen more than once but under ten times. This chain uses TRBV5-4 with TRBJ2-3; the match to TRBD2 covers 14 bases. V dropped 0 bases and J dropped 6; count of bases not matched to a gene: 12. This CDR3 contains 19 residues. Germline CDR1 and CDR2: SGHNT and YYREEE (reference sequence). The CDR3 is CASSLVNAGTSGSTDTQYF. DNA for the CDR3: TGTGCCAGCAGCTTGGTCAACGCGGGGACTAGCGGGAGTACCGATACGCAGTATTTT. Based on the CDR3 plus reference TRBV5-4 and TRBJ2-3, the full variable domain is ETGVTQSPTHLIKTRGQQVTLRCSSQSGHNTVSWYQQALGQGPQFIFQYYREEENGRGNFPPRFSGLQFPNYSSELNVNALELDDSALYLCASSLVNAGTSGSTDTQYFGPGTRLTVL.

In this sample, this clonotype turned up a few times. The rearrangement joins TRBV6-1 to TRBJ2-5, with a possible D match to TRBD2 (6 bases). Trimming removed 6 bases from V and 1 base from J, with 24 bases in between. The germline gives CDR1 MNHNS, CDR2 SASEGT. The CDR3 has 18 residues. This CDR3 is CASRNRGLGSGTQETQYF. The CDR3 DNA follows: TGTGCCAGCAGGAACCGTGGGTTGGGTAGCGGCACCCAAGAGACCCAGTACTTC.

This sequence joins TRBV6-1 and TRBJ2-5, with 7 positions matching TRBD1. V shed 6 bases and J 1 base; nucleotides not matched to a gene: 5. CDR1 and CDR2 from the germline V gene are MNHNS and SASEGT. The CDR3 contains 14 residues. CDR3 region: CASSERTGQETQYF. The CDR3 region has the DNA TGTGCCAGCAGCGAGAGGACAGGCCAAGAGACCCAGTACTTC.